One and the same sample provided the 5 T cell receptor beta chains below, sequenced in a study of cytomegalovirus exposure and HLA in healthy donors. Amplification used 60 Vbeta primers and 13 Jbeta primers. Assay used: immunoSEQ multiplex PCR; TCRdb lists only in-frame clones, some missing. Here the sample spans some 170,000 clones, roughly 79% being singletons. Specimen: PBMCs. The receptors were sampled from a woman under 30 in good health and CMV-seropositive.

This chain uses TRBV6-1 with TRBJ2-2, with 10 bases matching TRBD2. V lost 5 bases to trimming and J lost 5 bases; unmatched junction nucleotides: 2. Germline V gives CDR1 MNHNS, CDR2 SASEGT. This CDR3 contains 14 residues. CDR3 region: CASSSGGGTGELFF. The CDR3 bases are TGTGCCAGCAGTAGCGGGGGGGGAACCGGGGAGCTGTTTTTT.

V gene TRBV5-6 combines with J gene TRBJ2-2; 11 nucleotides line up with TRBD2. J lost 1 base, V lost 1 base, and 0 bases had no gene match. CDR1 SGHDT and CDR2 YYEEEE come from the germline V gene. The CDR3 length is 16 residues. Here the CDR3 DNA reads TGTGCCAGCAGCTTGCTAGCGGGGGGGAACACCGGGGAGCTGTTTTTT. Residues: CASSLLAGGNTGELFF.

The gene calls are TRBV27 and TRBJ2-7; 9 nucleotides align to TRBD1. After removal of 7 bases from V and 5 bases from J, the junction contained 9 bases not matched to a gene. CDR1 and CDR2 from the germline V gene are MNHEY and SMNVEV (reference sequence). The CDR3 is 14 amino acids. Written as DNA, the CDR3 is TGTGCCAGCATTCCGGGACAGGGTCTCAACGAGCAGTACTTC. Amino acid sequence: CASIPGQGLNEQYF.

The chain employs TRBV27 and TRBJ2-1, with D possibly matching TRBD2 (7 bases). The CDR3 runs to 16 residues. V lost 0 bases to trimming and J lost 5 bases, with 14 bases between them. CDR1 is MNHEY and CDR2 is SMNVEV in the germline V gene (reference sequence). CDR3 sequence reads: CASSLSWGGLNNEQFF. The CDR3 DNA sequence: TGTGCCAGCAGTTTATCGTGGGGGGGCTTAAACAATGAGCAGTTCTTC.

The V and J genes are TRBV27 and TRBJ2-5, with a weak D call TRBD2 (6 bases). Germline V lookup: CDR1 MNHEY, CDR2 SMNVEV (reference sequence). CDR3 size: 13 residues. V gave up 3 bases and J gave up 3 bases, with 8 bases separating them. The CDR3 coding sequence is TGTGCCAGCAGTTTGGGGGGAGAAGAGACCCAGTACTTC. As protein: CASSLGGEETQYF.